This TCR beta chain appears in the sequencing data of a study of T cell responses to AZD1222 COVID-19 vaccine. Looking at the study overall: Second doses were pooled across both intervals (about 4 or about 12 weeks).

Whole-study findings and limits: The donors showed a predominance of white British ancestry and of females, with possible underestimation of clonal diversity. Baseline seropositivity characterized only six AZD1222 recipients. Spike-specific TCR breadth and depth went up after people got two AZD1222 doses.

A note on this clone: Its specificity is not known.

TCRdb keeps only in-frame clones here, not all; method: immunoSEQ multiplex PCR. Of 130,000 to 150,000 clones in the sample, more than 75% are singletons; the top ten hold 4% to 6%. CDR3 length: 14 amino acids. Germline CDR1 MNHEY, CDR2 SVGEGT. The V end lost 3 bases, the J end lost 4 bases, and 12 bases lay between the germline ends. The material was peripheral blood, obtained on day 0 of AZD1222 vaccination. The genes are TRBV6-2 or TRBV6-3 and TRBJ1-1; D is perhaps TRBD1 (5 bases). The sequence derives from an adult in good health. CDR3 coding DNA: TGTGCCAGCAGTTATCCAGGGCCCGGCACTGAAGCTTTCTTT. Protein product: CASSYPGPGTEAFF.